This T cell receptor beta chain was identified during a study of CD8+ T cells in alopecia areata (dated by TCRdb to 2017 to 2018). About the full investigation: Skin from C3H/HeJ donors aged about 6-12 months with spontaneous alopecia was grafted onto female C3H/HeJ recipients aged about 7-10 weeks. To study T cell clonal expansion in alopecia areata, the researchers applied high-throughput TCRbeta sequencing to both the C3H/HeJ mouse model and human patients. On the human side, TCRbeta sequencing was run on scalp tissue and on sorted CD4+ and CD8+ peripheral blood T cells from healthy controls and from alopecia areata patients with either patchy or totalis/universalis disease. Scalp clonality was compared among normal scalp (n=4), patchy alopecia areata scalp (n=8), and alopecia totalis/universalis scalp (n=8). RNA came from the PAXgene miRNA kit for fixed scalp, the miRNeasy kit for PBMCs, and the RNeasy kit for mouse skin. TCRbeta CDR3 regions were amplified by immunoSEQ multiplex PCR using 35 Vbeta forward and 13 Jbeta reverse primers.

In the case of this clone: Its target antigen remains unknown. For this receptor, the gene names and germline sequences are taken from the mouse. The read terminates 4 residues before the CDR3 end, so the remaining end is supplied by the germline J gene.

Findings and caveats that apply to the study as a whole: Lesional scalp, especially in alopecia totalis/universalis, showed higher clonality and more expanded CD8+ clones than normal scalp, suggesting antigenic drive. Shared TCR sequences between patients were less evident than in mice, which may be partly attributable to HLA diversity in the patient population. Unlike mouse skin, which is dominated by gammadelta T cells, normal human skin has resident alphabeta T cells that are also sequenced, and this complicates analysis of the scalp TCR repertoire.

The library was generated by the immunoSEQ multiplex PCR assay. RNA was extracted from all samples and reverse transcribed into cDNA, which served as template for TCR sequencing. First-strand cDNA was synthesized using SuperScript III with a 2:1 mix of oligo-dT and random hexamers. Amplification bias was assessed with a synthetic immune receptor repertoire, and residual bias was removed computationally. Sequencing of the libraries was done on Illumina HiSeq with 60 bp reads that cover the CDR3, reading from J toward V. On the authors' methods: Raw reads were preprocessed for error removal, and CDR3 was defined according to IMGT conventions as running from the conserved cysteine to phenylalanine. Clonality was computed by normalizing Shannon entropy by log2 of the number of productive unique TCRs and subtracting the result from 1. CD4 or CD8 identity of scalp clones was inferred by cross-referencing scalp TCRbeta sequences with sorted blood CD4 and CD8 repertoires. TCRdb mirrors the immuneACCESS table, restricted to in-frame sequences. Some clones are absent from its copies; in checked studies, under half trace to an unresolved V gene, and the reason for the others is unknown. V, J and clone size were drawn from that table, and D and trimming were deduced from the DNA. This sample shows more than 250,000 clones, and none of them turns up only once. 0.9% to 1.5% of the sample is held by the ten biggest clonotypes.

Cells from pooled mouse cutaneous lymph nodes were stained for CD4, CD8alpha, NKG2D, NKG2ACE and other markers and then sorted on a BD Influx. The CDR3, cysteine through phenylalanine, is 15 amino acids long. Of the CDR3's DNA, 33 bases were read; they are in frame from base 1. V lost 5 bases and J lost 0 bases, and the count of bases not matched to a germline gene is 4. The germline V gene specifies MNHDT as CDR1 and YYDKIL as CDR2. The rearrangement combines TRBV17 with TRBJ1-1, with 9 middle bases fitting TRBD1. Sequenced input: CD4+ T cells sorted from a lymph node. The clonotype originates from a C3H/HeJ mouse with alopecia areata. Mice in this strain carry MHC haplotype H2-k. CDR3 sequence: CASSAGTGKNTEVFF. The part of the CDR3 DNA that was read is TGTGCTAGCAGTGCCGGGACAGGGAAGAACACA.